This T cell receptor (beta chain) was recovered during a study of blood T cells in healthy people across ages. Whole-study results and caveats: Estimates of total diversity, which came from one million sequenced T cells, were considered to be underestimates.

Each sample yielded at least 6.5 million isolated PBMCs. Total RNA was isolated from each sample in quantities of at least 6 micrograms. In this sample, this clonotype turned up a few times. Its antigen remains unidentified. Germline V gives CDR1 MDHEN, CDR2 SYDVKM. V lost 1 base to trimming and J lost 0 bases, with 9 bases between them. This CDR3 spans 15 amino acids. A second roughly 6 to 11 cycle PCR used barcoded and J-beta primers. TCRdb re-called the 5' RACE reads through MiXCR, storing one row per CDR3 protein. The data show 700,000 to 1,000,000 distinct CDR3 sequences, 40% to 50% seen once. This chain joins TRBV28 and TRBJ1-2; D possibly corresponds to TRBD1 (6 bases). The sequence was obtained from a man in his 60s in good health. Source material: blood. Here the CDR3 reads CASSLYGQTNYGYTF. Here the CDR3 DNA reads TGTGCCAGCAGTTTATATGGACAGACTAACTATGGCTACACCTTC.